This T cell receptor beta chain originates from a study of T-cell reconstitution after alpha-beta-depleted transplantation in children. To note about this clonotype: Its antigen is still unknown.

The trim removed 5 bases at V and 2 bases at J, leaving 7 bases unmatched. The germline V gene encodes CDR1 SGHRS and CDR2 YFSETQ. The CDR3 is 16 amino acids. The TCRbeta library was prepared with unique molecular identifiers. TCRdb used MiXCR to reprocess the PCR reads, holding one entry per CDR3 protein. The sample yields 250,000 to 400,000 distinct CDR3 sequences, 23% seen once. Study-level points and caveats: T-cell counts and diversity at one year post-transplant came mainly from newly produced T cells. About two months after transplant, alpha-beta T cells reportedly came from several hundred expanded graft clones. It was surviving recipient T cells and thymic progenitors that gave some patients high TCRbeta diversity at day 60.

The chain employs TRBV5-1 and TRBJ2-3, with 11 bases that match TRBD2. This receptor was identified in a male patient between 10 and 17 years old who had a stem cell transplant for acute lymphoblastic leukemia, so the T cells may come from the graft donor. This specimen consisted of PBMCs, mostly from graft donor cells, obtained 180 days after TCRalphabeta/CD19-depleted stem cell transplant. The CDR3 nucleotides read TGCGCCAGCAGGAGGGAACTAGCGGGGGTCACAGATACGCAGTATTTT. As protein: CASRRELAGVTDTQYF.